One sample yielded the 6 T cell receptor beta chains listed below, sequenced in a study of radiotherapy plus CTLA-4 blockade in lung cancer. Using immunoSEQ multiplex PCR, the repertoire was profiled, and TCRdb retains in-frame clones only, with some absent. The sample consists of 30,000 to 45,000 clones, around 79% of them appearing once. Material: peripheral blood, obtained from a patient treated with radiotherapy plus ipilimumab. These receptors originate from a human donor with non-small cell lung cancer who had stable disease on radiotherapy plus ipilimumab.

This rearrangement joins TRBV5-6 to TRBJ2-3, with 10 positions matching TRBD1. The V gene end was trimmed by 7 bases and the J gene end by 6 bases; junction bases not matched to a gene: 8. Germline CDR1 reads SGHDT; CDR2 reads YYEEEE. CDR3 length: 14 amino acids. This chain's CDR3 is CASETGGRWDTQYF. In nucleotides, the CDR3 is TGTGCCAGCGAGACAGGGGGCCGCTGGGATACGCAGTATTTT.

V is TRBV2 and J is TRBJ1-4; 8 bases match TRBD1. The CDR3 is 19 amino acids. CDR1 is SNHLY and CDR2 is FYNNEI in the germline V gene. The trim removed 5 bases at V and 0 bases at J, leaving 14 bases unmatched. CDR3 amino acids: CASSHGQGNSASTNEKLFF. CDR3 nucleotide sequence: TGTGCCAGCAGTCATGGACAGGGTAATTCCGCCTCAACTAATGAAAAACTGTTTTTT.

The chain employs TRBV5-1 and TRBJ2-3; no clear D gene. The CDR3 spans 14 residues. Trimming took off 4 bases at V and 4 bases at J, with 13 bases between the two ends. Per the germline V gene, CDR1 is SGHRS and CDR2 is YFSETQ. The CDR3 protein is CASSPRAVADTQYF. The CDR3 coding sequence is TGCGCCAGCAGCCCAAGGGCAGTCGCAGATACGCAGTATTTT.

For the CDR3, the DNA is TGTGCCAGCAGCCAAGTGGCAGCGTCACCGAATGAGCAGTTCTTC. Amino acids: CASSQVAASPNEQFF. The genes are TRBV4-2 and TRBJ2-1; unclear D gene. The CDR3 consists of 15 residues. Germline CDR1 and CDR2: LGHNA and YNFKEQ. The V and J ends lost 1 base and 7 bases respectively, with 14 bases between them.

The chain combines TRBV18 with TRBJ1-1; maybe TRBD1 (5 bases). The CDR3 consists of 14 residues. Trimming took off 1 base at V and 7 bases at J, with 13 bases between the two ends. Germline lookup yields CDR1 KGHSH and CDR2 LQKENI. This CDR3 reads CASSPRQGGGEAFF. The CDR3 nucleotides are TGTGCCAGCTCACCACGTCAGGGCGGAGGTGAAGCTTTCTTT.

In its sample, this clone was seen once. The chain joins TRBV7-2 to TRBJ2-2, with D uncertain. The CDR3 spans 16 residues. V lost 1 base, J lost 0 bases, and 9 bases lay in between. The germline V gene has CDR1 SGHTA and CDR2 FQGNSA. CDR3 bases: TGTGCCAGCAGCTTAGAATCCCTGCCGAACACCGGGGAGCTGTTTTTT. Its translation: CASSLESLPNTGELFF.